Below are 25 T cell receptor beta chains sequenced from a single sample in a study of blood T cell repertoires in COVID-19. Generated by immunoSEQ multiplex PCR, the TCRdb table keeps only in-frame clones and is missing some. This sample yields hundreds of thousands of clones, of which approximately 90% are seen a single time; roughly 4.3% belongs to the top ten. Sequencing was carried out using peripheral blood. The receptor source for this set is a woman aged 30 to 39 with acute or convalescent COVID-19.

The chain recombines TRBV5-5 with TRBJ1-3; a weak D match, TRBD1 (5 bases). Germline lookup yields CDR1 SGHKS and CDR2 YYEKEE (reference sequence). This CDR3 spans 16 amino acids. Trimming cost V 3 bases and J 3 bases, with 16 bases left between them. For the CDR3, the DNA is TGTGCCAGCAGCTCGGGCCCTCGACAGTTTGGAAACACCATATATTTT. It yields the protein CASSSGPRQFGNTIYF.

V gene TRBV7-9 combines with J gene TRBJ2-2; tentative D call: TRBD1 (7 bases). Trimming took off 5 bases at V and 4 bases at J, with 11 bases between the two ends. The CDR3 loop spans 14 amino acids. Per germline, CDR1 SEHNR and CDR2 FQNEAQ (reference sequence). CDR3 DNA sequence: TGTGCCAGCAGCGCGGGACAGCCCACCGGGGAGCTGTTTTTT. The encoded protein is CASSAGQPTGELFF. Filled out from reference TRBV7-9 and TRBJ2-2, the complete variable domain reads DTGVSQNPRHKITKRGQNVTFRCDPISEHNRLYWYRQTLGQGPEFLTYFQNEAQLEKSRLLSDRFSAERPKGSFSTLEIQRTEQGDSAMYLCASSAGQPTGELFFGEGSRLTVL.

The rearrangement links TRBV7-9 to TRBJ2-1; TRBD2 aligns across 11 bases. CDR1 is SEHNR, CDR2 FQNEAQ, per germline (reference sequence). The CDR3 has 13 residues. Trimming took 6 bases from V and 10 from J; bases not matched to a gene: 5. The CDR3, as DNA: TGTGCCAGCAGGCTAGCGGGGGGAGGAGAGCAGTTCTTC. Translated: CASRLAGGGEQFF.

As for this clone: The identical CDR3 is also encoded by other nucleotide sequences in the sample. The rearrangement uses TRBV5-1 and TRBJ2-7, with a weak D call TRBD1 (5 bases). Germline lookup yields CDR1 SGHRS and CDR2 YFSETQ. Trimming took 5 bases from V and 6 from J, leaving 12 bases between them. This CDR3 spans 12 amino acids. The CDR3 reads CASSLSGPEQYF. In nucleotides, the CDR3 is TGCGCCAGCAGTCTTTCAGGGCCCGAGCAGTACTTC. Complete variable domain (other parts from reference TRBV5-1 and TRBJ2-7): KAGVTQTPRYLIKTRGQQVTLSCSPISGHRSVSWYQQTPGQGLQFLFEYFSETQRNKGNFPGRFSGRQFSNSRSEMNVSTLELGDSALYLCASSLSGPEQYFGPGTRLTVT.

The chain uses TRBV6-1 and TRBJ1-4; perhaps TRBD1 as D (6 bases). Germline V gene lookup returns CDR1 MNHNS and CDR2 SASEGT. Trimming left V 2 bases short and J 8 bases short, with 15 bases between. This CDR3 has 15 residues. The DNA for the CDR3 is TGTGCCAGCAGTGAACTCGGGGGGCGAGGGGAAAAACTGTTTTTT. Its protein product is CASSELGGRGEKLFF.

V usage is TRBV28 and J usage is TRBJ2-5; D remains ambiguous. The V end lost 8 bases, the J end lost 3 bases, and 13 bases lay between the germline ends. In germline, CDR1 is MDHEN, CDR2 SYDVKM. This CDR3 is 13 amino acids long. The CDR3 DNA reads as TGTGCCAGCGTCGATGGTTACAAAGAGACCCAGTACTTC. This encodes CASVDGYKETQYF.

CDR3 loop: CSVREWGASHNEQFF. The CDR3 bases are TGCAGCGTCCGAGAGTGGGGAGCCTCTCACAATGAGCAGTTCTTC. This sequence joins TRBV29-1 and TRBJ2-1; the D gene is possibly TRBD2 (5 bases). The germline gives CDR1 SQVTM, CDR2 ANQGSEA. The V and J ends lost 6 bases and 5 bases respectively, with 20 bases between them. The CDR3 covers 15 residues.

V is TRBV28 and J is TRBJ2-5, with a weak D call TRBD1 (5 bases). V was clipped by 4 bases and J by 1 base, with 10 bases between them. Germline values: CDR1 MDHEN, CDR2 SYDVKM. This CDR3 has 14 amino acids. In DNA form, the CDR3 reads TGTGCCAGCAGTTCCCCCGACAGCCAAGAGACCCAGTACTTC. Translating gives CASSSPDSQETQYF. Full variable domain (outside the CDR3, taken from reference TRBV28 and TRBJ2-5): DVKVTQSSRYLVKRTGEKVFLECVQDMDHENMFWYRQDPGLGLRLIYFSYDVKMKEKGDIPEGYSVSREKKERFSLILESASTNQTSMYLCASSSPDSQETQYFGPGTRLLVL.

This clone was observed a handful of times. V and J are TRBV6-6 and TRBJ1-1, with TRBD1 matching over 7 bases. Germline-derived CDR1 and CDR2 are MNHNY and SVGAGI (reference sequence). V lost 2 bases and J lost 0; bases outside the gene matches: 6. The CDR3 contains 16 residues. The CDR3 bases are TGTGCCAGCAGTTACCCTGGGACAGAGATGAACACTGAAGCTTTCTTT. This encodes CASSYPGTEMNTEAFF.

The chain's CDR3 is CASSPPGSFQPQHF. Here the CDR3 DNA reads TGTGCCAGCAGCCCCCCCGGGTCCTTTCAGCCCCAGCATTTT. The gene calls are TRBV7-9 and TRBJ1-5; D remains ambiguous. Trimming took 5 bases from V and 6 from J, leaving 14 bases between them. The CDR3 consists of 14 residues. Germline values: CDR1 SEHNR, CDR2 FQNEAQ (reference sequence).

This clone has more than one count but fewer than ten. The chain has TRBV27 and TRBJ2-6; 8 nucleotides match TRBD1. V was clipped by 6 bases and J by 1 base; unmatched bases: 11. This CDR3 has 18 amino acids. Germline assignment: CDR1 MNHEY and CDR2 SMNVEV (reference sequence). CDR3 bases: TGTGCCAGCAGCGCGGACAGGGTTTTCCCTTCTGGGGCCAACGTCCTGACTTTC. It encodes CASSADRVFPSGANVLTF.

This clone was recorded a few times. The chain is built from TRBV4-1 and TRBJ1-6; D is uncertain. The CDR3 runs 15 residues. The germline CDR1 and CDR2 sequences are MGHRA and YSYEKL. Trimming removed 1 base from V and 10 bases from J, with 14 bases in between. DNA for the CDR3: TGCGCCAGCAGCCAAGCCAACGAACGCGGATCACCCCTCCACTTT. Translated, it gives CASSQANERGSPLHF.

This clone was detected once. V gene TRBV2 combines with J gene TRBJ2-2; the match to TRBD1 covers 10 bases. This CDR3 is built from 15 residues. The ends lost 5 bases at V and 4 bases at J; junction bases unmatched: 4. Germline CDR1 SNHLY, CDR2 FYNNEI. CDR3 sequence (DNA): TGTGCCAGCAGTAAGCGGACAGGGGGCACCGGGGAGCTGTTTTTT. This sequence encodes CASSKRTGGTGELFF.

V and J are TRBV19 and TRBJ1-2, with TRBD1 matching over 8 bases. The CDR3 is made up of 13 amino acids. Germline CDR1 is LNHDA and CDR2 is SQIVND (reference sequence). Trimming removed 3 bases from V and 7 bases from J; junction bases left unmatched: 4. CDR3 sequence (DNA): TGTGCCAGTAGTATCGGACAGGGTGGTGGCTACACCTTC. Amino acids: CASSIGQGGGYTF.

V usage is TRBV11-2 and J usage is TRBJ1-6, with TRBD1 identical over 8 bases. The CDR3 is 15 residues long. CDR1 is SGHAT, CDR2 FQNNGV, per germline. Trimming took 6 bases from V and 7 from J; bases not matched to a gene: 8. CDR3 sequence (DNA): TGTGCCAGCAGACATCCCGGACAGGGAAATTCACCCCTCCACTTT. This codes for CASRHPGQGNSPLHF. The full variable domain, with the rest looked up from reference TRBV11-2 and TRBJ1-6, is EAGVAQSPRYKIIEKRQSVAFWCNPISGHATLYWYQQILGQGPKLLIQFQNNGVVDDSQLPKDRFSAERLKGVDSTLKIQPAKLEDSAVYLCASRHPGQGNSPLHFGNGTRLTVT.

The gene calls are TRBV4-1 and TRBJ1-4, with TRBD1 identical over 9 bases. The CDR3 runs 17 residues. Germline lookup yields CDR1 MGHRA and CDR2 YSYEKL. Unmatched junction bases numbered 5, after V lost 3 bases and J lost 0 bases. The CDR3: CASSHPGQGTTNEKLFF. In nucleotides, the CDR3 is TGCGCCAGCAGCCACCCTGGACAGGGGACAACTAATGAAAAACTGTTTTTT.

The rearrangement joins TRBV14 to TRBJ2-1; 9 bases fit TRBD1. CDR3 length: 15 amino acids. The V gene end was trimmed by 6 bases and the J gene end by 1 base; junction bases not matched to a gene: 4. Looked up from germline, CDR1 is SGHDN and CDR2 is FVKESK. CDR3: CASRMTGGSYNEQFF. The CDR3 DNA reads as TGTGCCAGCAGAATGACAGGGGGATCCTACAATGAGCAGTTCTTC. Full variable domain (remainder filled in from reference TRBV14 and TRBJ2-1): EAGVTQFPSHSVIEKGQTVTLRCDPISGHDNLYWYRRVMGKEIKFLLHFVKESKQDESGMPNNRFLAERTGGTYSTLKVQPAELEDSGVYFCASRMTGGSYNEQFFGPGTRLTVL.

This clone was seen once. The sample carries other DNA sequences with the same CDR3. The chain employs TRBV20-1 and TRBJ2-3; D uncertain. The CDR3 spans 11 residues. V gave up 2 bases and J gave up 3 bases, with 3 bases separating them. The V gene's germline CDR1 is DFQATT and CDR2 SNEGSKA (reference sequence). The CDR3 protein is CSARLTDTQYF. The CDR3 DNA follows: TGCAGTGCTAGATTAACAGATACGCAGTATTTT.

The chain recombines TRBV24-1 with TRBJ2-3; TRBD2 aligns across 7 bases. After removal of 3 bases from V and 5 bases from J, the junction contained 7 bases not matched to a gene. The CDR3 runs to 15 residues. Germline CDR1 reads KGHDR; CDR2 reads SFDVKD. In DNA form, the CDR3 reads TGTGCCACCAGTGATACGACTAGCAGAGGAGATACGCAGTATTTT. Protein product: CATSDTTSRGDTQYF.

A single count supports this clone. The V gene is TRBV25-1, the J gene TRBJ1-2, with a possible D match to TRBD1 (5 bases). The CDR3 is made up of 16 amino acids. Trimming took off 3 bases at V and 3 bases at J, with 17 bases between the two ends. Germline CDR1 MGHDK, CDR2 SYGVNS. CDR3 protein: CASSERGSPMDYGYTF. CDR3 bases: TGTGCCAGCAGTGAGCGGGGGAGTCCTATGGACTATGGCTACACCTTC.

This clone was found once. The chain couples TRBV18 to TRBJ1-3; no firm D call. Germline-derived CDR1 and CDR2 are KGHSH and LQKENI. There are 16 residues in the CDR3. V was trimmed by 3 bases and J by 0 bases, leaving 12 bases between them. The CDR3 loop reads CASSPTVGTSGNTIYF. The CDR3 nucleotides read TGTGCCAGCTCACCCACCGTGGGCACCTCTGGAAACACCATATATTTT.

A few counts support this clone. The V and J genes are TRBV16 and TRBJ1-4; D remains ambiguous. The CDR3 extends over 15 amino acids. V was clipped by 0 bases and J by 6 bases, with 11 bases between them. Germline CDR1 reads KGHSY; CDR2 reads FQNENV. CDR3 sequence (DNA): TGTGCCAGCAGCCAATCTAACAGAAGAGATGAAAAACTGTTTTTT. Amino acid sequence: CASSQSNRRDEKLFF.

The chain uses TRBV9 and TRBJ2-3, with 9 bases that match TRBD2. V dropped 4 bases and J dropped 7; count of bases not matched to a gene: 7. Germline V gene lookup returns CDR1 SGDLS and CDR2 YYNGEE. The CDR3 has 14 residues. The CDR3 nucleotides are TGTGCCAGCAGCCCAGGGACTAGCAGGAATACGCAGTATTTT. Amino acid sequence: CASSPGTSRNTQYF.

The chain joins TRBV7-3 to TRBJ2-3; 9 positions agree with TRBD1. The CDR3 is 15 residues long. V lost 5 bases to trimming and J lost 2 bases; unmatched junction nucleotides: 5. From germline, CDR1 is SGHTA and CDR2 FQGTGA. The CDR3 loop reads CASSGGTGNTDTQYF. CDR3 bases: TGTGCCAGCAGCGGGGGGACAGGGAACACAGATACGCAGTATTTT.

The chain employs TRBV7-3 and TRBJ2-3, with D maybe TRBD2 (6 bases). The germline gives CDR1 SGHTA, CDR2 FQGTGA. The CDR3 has 16 amino acids. V was trimmed by 2 bases and J by 0 bases, leaving 12 bases between them. The CDR3 DNA reads as TGTGCCAGCAGCTTATTGGCTAGCGCTAGCACAGATACGCAGTATTTT. Protein: CASSLLASASTDTQYF.